The present T cell receptor beta chain was sequenced within a study of control samples from healthy donors and cancer patients. The data were produced by immunoSEQ multiplex PCR, yet TCRdb's version contains in-frame clones alone and is incomplete. The sample holds over 60,000 clones, around 85% seen once. Input material: blood. The origin of this receptor is a man aged 40-55 years in good health.

CDR3 in DNA: TGCGCCAGCAGGACCACCGGGACAGGGATGAAAGTAGCCAAAAACATTCAGTACTTC. Translating it yields CASRTTGTGMKVAKNIQYF. The V call is TRBV10-2, the J call TRBJ2-4, with TRBD1 identical over 9 bases. The CDR3 consists of 19 residues. The junction had 15 bases not matched to a gene; V was cut back by 6 bases and J by 0 bases. Germline loops: CDR1 WSHSY, CDR2 SAAADI.